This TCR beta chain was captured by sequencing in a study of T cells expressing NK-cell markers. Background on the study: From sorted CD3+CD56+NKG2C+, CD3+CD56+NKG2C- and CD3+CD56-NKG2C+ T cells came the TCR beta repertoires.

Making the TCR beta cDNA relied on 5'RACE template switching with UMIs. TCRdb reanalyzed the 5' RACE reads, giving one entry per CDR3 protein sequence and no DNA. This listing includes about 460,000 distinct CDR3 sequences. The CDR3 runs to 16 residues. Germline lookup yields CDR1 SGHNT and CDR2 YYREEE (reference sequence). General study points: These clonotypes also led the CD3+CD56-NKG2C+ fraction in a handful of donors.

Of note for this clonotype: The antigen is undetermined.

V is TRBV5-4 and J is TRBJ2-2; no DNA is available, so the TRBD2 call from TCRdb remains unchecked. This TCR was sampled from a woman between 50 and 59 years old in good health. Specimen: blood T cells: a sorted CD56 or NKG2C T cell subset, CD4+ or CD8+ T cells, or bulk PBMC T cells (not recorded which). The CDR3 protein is CASSRGTAREGGELFF.